This TCR beta chain was found in a study of CD8 T cells in ankylosing spondylitis. Whole-study findings and limits: What seemed typical of ankylosing spondylitis blood was a TCR beta motif built from about 8 highly homologous variants.

This clonotype was detected many times. Its antigen is undetermined. CDR1 DFQATT and CDR2 SNEGSKA come from the germline V gene (reference sequence). CDR3 length equals 14 residues. The ends were cut back, 5 bases at V and 1 base at J, with 12 bases in the middle. It was by quantitative 5'-RACE with molecular barcodes that TCR beta libraries were made. TCRdb redid the calling of the 5' RACE reads with MiXCR, one entry per CDR3 protein. This table has roughly 240,000 distinct CDR3 sequences, 8% to 9% appearing once. Sequenced input: blood, either unsorted or a sorted T cell fraction (not recorded which). The chain carries TRBV20-1 and TRBJ1-5; D gene unclear. The receptor's source is a female donor with ankylosing spondylitis or in good health (not recorded which). The CDR3 sequence is CSADVGGSNQPQHF. In nucleotides, the CDR3 is TGCAGTGCTGATGTAGGAGGGAGCAATCAGCCCCAGCATTTT.